The rows below give T cell receptor beta chains drawn from one sample of a study of control samples from healthy donors and cancer patients. The assay was immunoSEQ multiplex PCR, and TCRdb's table has in-frame clones only and misses some. Of over 150,000 clones in the sample, roughly nine tenths were seen once. The material sequenced was blood. All receptors come from a young man in good health. Both conserved end residues are part of each CDR3. Each record gives: D gene, clone size, J gene, V gene, CDR3 DNA, CDR3 protein. A D gene is named only where the DNA matches it firmly. The size field is filled for only some rows; it gives once, few, many or a size class.

D gene: TRBD2
clone size: NA
J gene: TRBJ2-1
V gene: TRBV4-3
CDR3 DNA: TGCGCCAGCAGCCAAGAGTCCGCGGGGGGGTACAATGAGCAGTTCTTC
CDR3 protein: CASSQESAGGYNEQFF

D gene: NA
clone size: NA
J gene: TRBJ1-3
V gene: TRBV6-1
CDR3 DNA: TGTGCCAGCAGTGAAGTTTTTCAGCGACTTATTGGAAACACCATATATTTT
CDR3 protein: CASSEVFQRLIGNTIYF

D gene: NA
clone size: NA
J gene: TRBJ1-2
V gene: TRBV5-8
CDR3 DNA: TGTGCCAGCAGCTTGGGGGCAGGGGACTATGGCTACACCTTC
CDR3 protein: CASSLGAGDYGYTF

D gene: TRBD2
clone size: NA
J gene: TRBJ2-1
V gene: TRBV19
CDR3 DNA: TGTGCCAGTAGTCATCCACTAGCGGGAGCCTACAATGAGCAGTTCTTC
CDR3 protein: CASSHPLAGAYNEQFF

D gene: NA
clone size: NA
J gene: TRBJ1-3
V gene: TRBV5-1
CDR3 DNA: TGCGCCAGCAGCTTGGAGGGCTCCTCTGGAAACACCATATATTTT
CDR3 protein: CASSLEGSSGNTIYF

D gene: NA
clone size: NA
J gene: TRBJ2-2
V gene: TRBV4-1
CDR3 DNA: TGCGCCAGCAGCCAAGACGGAGGAGGGTTGAAGGAGCTGTTTTTT
CDR3 protein: CASSQDGGGLKELFF

D gene: NA
clone size: NA
J gene: TRBJ2-3
V gene: TRBV6-2/TRBV6-3
CDR3 DNA: TGTGCCAGCAGTTACGACCTAGTGAGGTCAGATACGCAGTATTTT
CDR3 protein: CASSYDLVRSDTQYF

D gene: NA
clone size: NA
J gene: TRBJ2-1
V gene: TRBV27
CDR3 DNA: TGTGCCAGAAAGTTCCCCTACTACAATGAGCAGTTCTTC
CDR3 protein: CARKFPYYNEQFF

D gene: TRBD1
clone size: NA
J gene: TRBJ1-2
V gene: TRBV14
CDR3 DNA: TGTGCCAGCAGCCCCAGACAGGGAGCTAACTATGGCTACACCTTC
CDR3 protein: CASSPRQGANYGYTF

D gene: TRBD1
clone size: NA
J gene: TRBJ2-5
V gene: TRBV6-5
CDR3 DNA: TGTGCCAGCAGAGCCAACAGGGGATGGCGGGAGACCCAGTACTTC
CDR3 protein: CASRANRGWRETQYF

D gene: NA
clone size: NA
J gene: TRBJ1-4
V gene: TRBV30
CDR3 DNA: TGTGCCTCCTCCGGGAGAGAGAGAGTAAATGAAAAACTGTTTTTT
CDR3 protein: CASSGRERVNEKLFF

D gene: NA
clone size: NA
J gene: TRBJ2-3
V gene: TRBV5-4
CDR3 DNA: TGTGCCAGCAGCTTGGCGCCCTCGAAGGGGGGTACGCAGTATTTT
CDR3 protein: CASSLAPSKGGTQYF

D gene: TRBD2
clone size: NA
J gene: TRBJ2-5
V gene: TRBV4-2
CDR3 DNA: TGTGCCAGCAGCCAAGAGCCTAGCGGCGCCCATGGGGAGACCCAGTACTTC
CDR3 protein: CASSQEPSGAHGETQYF

D gene: TRBD1
clone size: NA
J gene: TRBJ1-1
V gene: TRBV19
CDR3 DNA: TGTGCCAGTACCACAGGGGGCGCGAACACTGAAGCTTTCTTT
CDR3 protein: CASTTGGANTEAFF

D gene: NA
clone size: once
J gene: TRBJ2-3
V gene: TRBV19
CDR3 DNA: TGTGCCAGTAGTATAGATCAACTAGCAGATACGCAGTATTTT
CDR3 protein: CASSIDQLADTQYF

D gene: NA
clone size: NA
J gene: TRBJ1-2
V gene: TRBV20-1
CDR3 DNA: TGCAGTGCTGGGGACGCGAGGGGCTACACCTTC
CDR3 protein: CSAGDARGYTF

D gene: NA
clone size: NA
J gene: TRBJ2-2
V gene: TRBV24-1
CDR3 DNA: TGTGCCACCAGTGATTTGGGAGGGAAGAACACCGGGGAGCTGTTTTTT
CDR3 protein: CATSDLGGKNTGELFF

D gene: NA
clone size: few
J gene: TRBJ2-7
V gene: TRBV5-1
CDR3 DNA: TGCGCCAGCAGCCCCCTTAGACAGGGACTCGAGCAGTACTTC
CDR3 protein: CASSPLRQGLEQYF

D gene: NA
clone size: NA
J gene: TRBJ1-4
V gene: TRBV28
CDR3 DNA: TGTGCCAGCAGCATTTCCACAGGAACTAATGAAAAACTGTTTTTT
CDR3 protein: CASSISTGTNEKLFF

D gene: NA
clone size: NA
J gene: TRBJ2-3
V gene: TRBV9
CDR3 DNA: TGTGCCAGCAGCGGCACCACAGATACGCAGTATTTT
CDR3 protein: CASSGTTDTQYF

D gene: TRBD1
clone size: NA
J gene: TRBJ2-2
V gene: TRBV2
CDR3 DNA: TGTGCCGTCCTAACGGGACAGGGGGCGACCGGGGAGCTGTTTTTT
CDR3 protein: CAVLTGQGATGELFF

D gene: NA
clone size: NA
J gene: TRBJ1-2
V gene: TRBV15
CDR3 DNA: TGTGCCACCAGCAGCCAAGGGAACTATGGCTACACCTTC
CDR3 protein: CATSSQGNYGYTF

D gene: NA
clone size: NA
J gene: TRBJ1-1
V gene: TRBV18
CDR3 DNA: TGTGCCAGCTCACCGCTAGGAAACACTGAAGCTTTCTTT
CDR3 protein: CASSPLGNTEAFF

D gene: TRBD1
clone size: NA
J gene: TRBJ1-2
V gene: TRBV30
CDR3 DNA: TGTGCCTGGGGGACAGGGTCCAACTATGGCTACACCTTC
CDR3 protein: CAWGTGSNYGYTF

D gene: NA
clone size: NA
J gene: TRBJ1-4
V gene: TRBV12-3/TRBV12-4
CDR3 DNA: TGTGCCAGCAGTTCAAATGATAGGCTGCTGTTTTTT
CDR3 protein: CASSSNDRLLFF

D gene: TRBD1
clone size: NA
J gene: TRBJ1-1
V gene: TRBV5-1
CDR3 DNA: TGCGCCAGCAGCTTGGCCATAGGACAGGGTGTTGAAGCTTTCTTT
CDR3 protein: CASSLAIGQGVEAFF

D gene: NA
clone size: NA
J gene: TRBJ1-3
V gene: TRBV7-8
CDR3 DNA: TGTGCCAGCAGCTTAGAGGTCTGGGCAGACAGAAACACCATATATTTT
CDR3 protein: CASSLEVWADRNTIYF

D gene: NA
clone size: NA
J gene: TRBJ1-1
V gene: TRBV6-5
CDR3 DNA: TGTGCCAGCAGACCCGACAGTCGGCCGAAGGCTTTCTTT
CDR3 protein: CASRPDSRPKAFF

D gene: TRBD2
clone size: once
J gene: TRBJ2-3
V gene: TRBV7-8
CDR3 DNA: TGTGCCAGCAGCTCTACTAGCGGCACAGATGCGCAGTATTTT
CDR3 protein: CASSSTSGTDAQYF

D gene: TRBD1
clone size: NA
J gene: TRBJ2-7
V gene: TRBV28
CDR3 DNA: TGTGCCAGCAGGAACAGGGGGACCTACGAGCAGTACTTC
CDR3 protein: CASRNRGTYEQYF

D gene: NA
clone size: NA
J gene: TRBJ1-6
V gene: TRBV4-1
CDR3 DNA: TGCGCCAGCAGCCATCAAGGGGCAGGGTCACCCCTCCACTTT
CDR3 protein: CASSHQGAGSPLHF

D gene: NA
clone size: NA
J gene: TRBJ1-1
V gene: TRBV4-1
CDR3 DNA: TGCGCCAGCAGCCAGGGACGTAGTGAAGCTTTCTTT
CDR3 protein: CASSQGRSEAFF

D gene: NA
clone size: NA
J gene: TRBJ2-5
V gene: TRBV5-1
CDR3 DNA: TGCGCCAGCACAAGGGGGTTTAAAGAGACCCAGTACTTC
CDR3 protein: CASTRGFKETQYF

D gene: NA
clone size: NA
J gene: TRBJ2-7
V gene: TRBV4-3
CDR3 DNA: TGCGCCAGCAGCCAAAAGGAGACCCCCCGGGACCGCAGTTCGGAGCAGTACTTC
CDR3 protein: CASSQKETPRDRSSEQYF

D gene: NA
clone size: NA
J gene: TRBJ1-1
V gene: TRBV7-2
CDR3 DNA: TGTGCCAGCAGCTTAGTTACCGGGGCGCGGGGGAACACTGAAGCTTTCTTT
CDR3 protein: CASSLVTGARGNTEAFF

D gene: TRBD1
clone size: NA
J gene: TRBJ1-1
V gene: TRBV3-1/TRBV3-2
CDR3 DNA: TGTGCCAGCAGCCCAGGGGCGACAGGGGTGAACACTGAAGCTTTCTTT
CDR3 protein: CASSPGATGVNTEAFF

D gene: NA
clone size: NA
J gene: TRBJ1-5
V gene: TRBV28
CDR3 DNA: TGTGCCAGCAGTTTGATCAATCAGCCCCAGCATTTT
CDR3 protein: CASSLINQPQHF

D gene: TRBD2
clone size: NA
J gene: TRBJ2-1
V gene: TRBV7-9
CDR3 DNA: TGTGCCAGCAGCAGCATAAATCCCGGGACTAGGGTTCTGGATGAGCAGTTCTTC
CDR3 protein: CASSSINPGTRVLDEQFF

D gene: NA
clone size: NA
J gene: TRBJ2-5
V gene: TRBV27
CDR3 DNA: TGTGCCAGCAGTTTACAGGCCGGGGGGACCCAGTACTTC
CDR3 protein: CASSLQAGGTQYF

D gene: TRBD2
clone size: NA
J gene: TRBJ2-7
V gene: TRBV2
CDR3 DNA: TGTGCCAGCAGAGCGACTAGCGGGTCCCCCTACGAGCAGTACTTC
CDR3 protein: CASRATSGSPYEQYF

D gene: TRBD1
clone size: NA
J gene: TRBJ1-2
V gene: TRBV19
CDR3 DNA: TGTGCCAGTAGCCCAACCGGGACAGGGAGGAACTATGGCTACACCTTC
CDR3 protein: CASSPTGTGRNYGYTF

D gene: NA
clone size: once
J gene: TRBJ1-2
V gene: TRBV19
CDR3 DNA: TGTGCCAGTAGTACACAACTTTCCGGGTTTAACAATGGCTACACCTTC
CDR3 protein: CASSTQLSGFNNGYTF

D gene: NA
clone size: NA
J gene: TRBJ1-2
V gene: TRBV5-4
CDR3 DNA: TGTGCCAGCAGCCTCAACGGGCAGGCCGCCTATGGCTACACCTTC
CDR3 protein: CASSLNGQAAYGYTF

D gene: NA
clone size: NA
J gene: TRBJ2-7
V gene: TRBV10-1
CDR3 DNA: TGCGCCAGCAGTGAAGGGCAGACAACCTGGGGCGAGCAGTACTTC
CDR3 protein: CASSEGQTTWGEQYF

D gene: NA
clone size: NA
J gene: TRBJ1-5
V gene: TRBV19
CDR3 DNA: TGTGCCAGTAGGAACAGGGCAGGGGGCAATCAGCCCCAGCATTTT
CDR3 protein: CASRNRAGGNQPQHF

D gene: NA
clone size: few
J gene: TRBJ2-1
V gene: TRBV6-5
CDR3 DNA: TGTGCCAGCAGACCTCGTTATAGCGGCTCCAATGAGCAGTTCTTC
CDR3 protein: CASRPRYSGSNEQFF